Described below is a single T cell receptor beta chain sequence and its context. The antigen remains undetermined. Clones were sequenced by immunoSEQ multiplex PCR, and TCRdb holds only the in-frame ones, with some missing. The sample has about 350,000 clones; around nine tenths are singletons. This entry is derived from a study of Ad26.COV2.S vaccination and SARS-CoV-2 variants. Broader study findings: Recipients given vaccine exceeded placebo recipients in spike-specific TCR breadth. Non-spike TCR breadth showed similarity between vaccine and placebo recipients.

Per germline, CDR1 SQVTM and CDR2 ANQGSEA. V lost 3 bases, J lost 12 bases, and 3 bases stayed unmatched. The CDR3 has 10 amino acids. The treatment here: 19 received Ad26.COV2.S at low or high dose, single or two shots; a few received placebo; per-sample allocation not given. Samples were taken on day 63 after the first vaccine or placebo injection. Based in Boston, the donor was an adult of 18-55 years. SARS-CoV-2 spike from the Wuhan strain was encoded by the vaccine, an Ad26 vector. The V and J genes are TRBV29-1 and TRBJ1-2, with 8 bases aligning to TRBD1. This sample comprised peripheral blood, obtained in a trial of Ad26.COV2.S vaccine versus placebo. The receptor was derived from a person aged 18-65 years who received the Ad26.COV2.S COVID-19 vaccine or a placebo. The CDR3 spells CSVDAGGHTF. The CDR3 DNA reads TGCAGCGTTGATGCAGGGGGCCACACCTTC. The full variable domain, in which reference TRBV29-1 and TRBJ1-2 provide the parts outside the CDR3, is SAVISQKPSRDICQRGTSLTIQCQVDSQVTMMFWYRQQPGQSLTLIATANQGSEATYESGFVIDKFPISRPNLTFSTLTVSNMSPEDSSIYLCSVDAGGHTFGSGTRLTVV.